This T cell receptor beta chain is drawn from a study of CD8+ T cells in alopecia areata (dated by TCRdb to the late 2010s). Describing the broader study: The treated patients, all with moderate-to-severe alopecia areata, were enrolled in an open-label pilot trial of oral tofacitinib given at 5 to 10 mg twice daily. Human TCRbeta sequencing covered scalp tissue and sorted CD4+ and CD8+ peripheral blood T cells from patchy and totalis/universalis alopecia areata patients and healthy controls. RNA was extracted with the PAXgene miRNA kit for fixed scalp, the miRNeasy kit for PBMCs, and the RNeasy kit for mouse skin. The SALT score, which quantifies the percentage of affected scalp surface area, was used to measure disease severity in treated patients. In both human patients and the C3H/HeJ mouse model, the study applied high-throughput TCRbeta sequencing to look at T cell clonal expansion in alopecia areata. TCRbeta CDR3 regions were amplified by immunoSEQ multiplex PCR with 35 Vbeta forward and 13 Jbeta reverse primers. Patients stayed on tofacitinib for 6 to 18 months and then had 6 months of follow-up off drug so that delayed response and recurrence could be assessed. Clonality in the scalp was compared among normal scalp (n=4), patchy alopecia areata scalp (n=8), and alopecia totalis/universalis scalp (n=8). Biopsies were taken from tofacitinib-treated patients at baseline and at 4 and 24 weeks of treatment, and a later scalp biopsy was taken in several of the tofacitinib-treated patients.

Receptors were amplified or captured by the immunoSEQ multiplex PCR assay. RNA was extracted from all samples and reverse transcribed into cDNA, which served as template for TCR sequencing. SuperScript III was used for first-strand cDNA synthesis, primed with a 2:1 mix of oligo-dT and random hexamers. Amplification bias was assessed with a synthetic immune receptor repertoire, and residual bias was removed computationally. The authors' pipeline ran thus. After raw reads were preprocessed to remove errors, the CDR3 was defined following IMGT conventions as running from the conserved cysteine to phenylalanine. Clonality was calculated as 1 minus Shannon entropy normalized by log2 of the number of productive unique TCRs. Whether scalp clones were CD4 or CD8 was inferred by matching scalp TCRbeta sequences against CD4 and CD8 repertoires sorted from blood. TCRdb stores this immuneACCESS table with in-frame sequences only. Part of the clones is absent; in the studies checked, under half of the shortfall reflects unresolved V genes, and no reason is known for the rest. That table gives V, J and clone size, and the DNA gave D and trimming. The sample table lists some 130,000 clones, about 59% of them with a count of one. About a sixth of the sample comes from the top ten.

The sample's time point label is to be understood as: approximately 4 weeks on oral tofacitinib. The intended sense of this specimen's treatment or condition label: oral pan-JAK inhibitor, 5-10 mg twice daily. From alopecia areata patients, peripheral blood was collected along with lesional scalp punch biopsies. PBMCs were separated by density centrifugation and stained for CD3, CD4 and CD8, after which CD4+ and CD8+ T cells were sorted on a FACSAria. Overall results and qualifications from the work: The treated cohort was small, with a single nonresponder, so links between baseline CD8+ expansion and response need larger studies. Unlike mouse skin, which is dominated by gammadelta T cells, normal human skin has resident alphabeta T cells that are also sequenced, and this complicates analysis of the scalp TCR repertoire. Compared with normal scalp, lesional scalp, particularly in alopecia totalis/universalis, had higher clonality and more expanded CD8+ clones, which suggests antigenic drive. Scalp clonality and the number of expanded CD8+ clones among the top 100 scalp clones were significantly decreased by tofacitinib. Compared with mice, TCR sequences shared between patients were less clear, possibly partly because of HLA diversity across the patient population. Many expanded lesional clones persisted in scalp and blood during tofacitinib treatment, which may partly explain relapse after stopping treatment.

A note on this clone: The antigen it recognizes is unknown. One base away there is no much larger clone; base qualities are not given.

From its cysteine to its phenylalanine, the CDR3 spans 17 amino acids. The entry retains the CDR3 DNA only, 51 bases that are in frame from base 1. Germline trimming amounts to 0 bases on V and 4 bases on J, with 2 as the count of junction bases outside the gene matches. The germline V gene sets CDR1 to SGHRS and CDR2 to YFSETQ. The starting material was CD8+ T cells sorted from blood, obtained at week 4, from a patient treated with tofacitinib. The clonotype originates from a human donor with alopecia areata. This receptor chain uses TRBV5-1 and TRBJ2-6, with TRBD2 matching 12 junction bases. In nucleotide form, the sequence is TGCGCCAGCAGCTTGGGACTAGCGGGGGTAGGGGCCAACGTCCTGACTTTC. Its amino acids are CASSLGLAGVGANVLTF.